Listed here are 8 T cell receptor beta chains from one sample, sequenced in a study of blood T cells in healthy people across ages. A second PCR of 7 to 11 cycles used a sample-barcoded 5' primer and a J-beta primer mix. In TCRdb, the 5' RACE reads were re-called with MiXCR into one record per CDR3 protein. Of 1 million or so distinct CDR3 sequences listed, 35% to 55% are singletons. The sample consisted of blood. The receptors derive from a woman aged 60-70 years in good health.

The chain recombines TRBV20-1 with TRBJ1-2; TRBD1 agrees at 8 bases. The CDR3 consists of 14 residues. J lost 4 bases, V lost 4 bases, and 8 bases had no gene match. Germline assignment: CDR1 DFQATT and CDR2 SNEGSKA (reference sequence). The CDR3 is CSAMAPTGVYGYTF. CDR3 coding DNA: TGCAGTGCTATGGCCCCGACAGGGGTCTATGGCTACACCTTC.

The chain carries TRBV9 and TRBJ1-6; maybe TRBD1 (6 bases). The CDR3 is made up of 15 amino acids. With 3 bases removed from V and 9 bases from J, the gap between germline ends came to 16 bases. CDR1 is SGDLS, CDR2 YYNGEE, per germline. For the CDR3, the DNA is TGTGCCAGCAGCGCACTACAGGGTTGGACTTCACCCCTCCACTTT. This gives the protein CASSALQGWTSPLHF. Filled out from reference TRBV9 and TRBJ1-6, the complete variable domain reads DSGVTQTPKHLITATGQRVTLRCSPRSGDLSVYWYQQSLDQGLQFLIQYYNGEERAKGNILERFSAQQFPDLHSELNLSSLELGDSALYFCASSALQGWTSPLHFGNGTRLTVT.

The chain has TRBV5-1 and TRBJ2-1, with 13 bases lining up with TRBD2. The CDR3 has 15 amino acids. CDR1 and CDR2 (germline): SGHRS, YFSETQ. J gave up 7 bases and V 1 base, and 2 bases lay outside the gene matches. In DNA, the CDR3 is TGCGCCAGCAGCTTGCAGACTAGCGGGAGGAATGAGCAGTTCTTC. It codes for CASSLQTSGRNEQFF. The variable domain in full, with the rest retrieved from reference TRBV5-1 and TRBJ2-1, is KAGVTQTPRYLIKTRGQQVTLSCSPISGHRSVSWYQQTPGQGLQFLFEYFSETQRNKGNFPGRFSGRQFSNSRSEMNVSTLELGDSALYLCASSLQTSGRNEQFFGPGTRLTVL.

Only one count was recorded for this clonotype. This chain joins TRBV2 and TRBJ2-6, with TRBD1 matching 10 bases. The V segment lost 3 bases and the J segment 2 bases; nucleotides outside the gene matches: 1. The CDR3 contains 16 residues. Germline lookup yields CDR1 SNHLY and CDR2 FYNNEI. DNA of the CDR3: TGTGCCAGCAGTGAGACAGGGGGCGCTGGGGCCAACGTCCTGACTTTC. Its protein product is CASSETGGAGANVLTF.

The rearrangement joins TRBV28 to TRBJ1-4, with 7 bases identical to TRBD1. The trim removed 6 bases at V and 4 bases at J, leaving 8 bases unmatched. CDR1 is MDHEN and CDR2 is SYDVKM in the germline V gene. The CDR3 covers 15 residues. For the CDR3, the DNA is TGTGCCAGCAGCCTGACAGGGCGGAATAATGAAAAACTGTTTTTT. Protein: CASSLTGRNNEKLFF. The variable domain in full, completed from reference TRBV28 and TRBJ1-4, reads DVKVTQSSRYLVKRTGEKVFLECVQDMDHENMFWYRQDPGLGLRLIYFSYDVKMKEKGDIPEGYSVSREKKERFSLILESASTNQTSMYLCASSLTGRNNEKLFFGSGTQLSVL.

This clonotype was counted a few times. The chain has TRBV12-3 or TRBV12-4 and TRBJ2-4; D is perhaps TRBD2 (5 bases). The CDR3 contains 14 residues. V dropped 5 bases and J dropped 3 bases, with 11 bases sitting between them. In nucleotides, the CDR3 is TGTGCCAGCAGTCCCCAGAGGGACAAAAACATTCAGTACTTC. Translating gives CASSPQRDKNIQYF.

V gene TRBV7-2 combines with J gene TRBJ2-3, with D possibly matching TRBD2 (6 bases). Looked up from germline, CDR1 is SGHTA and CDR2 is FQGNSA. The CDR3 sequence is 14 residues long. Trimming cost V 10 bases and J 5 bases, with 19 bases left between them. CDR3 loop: CATWGPGVGDTQYF. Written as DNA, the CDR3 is TGTGCCACCTGGGGCCCGGGAGTGGGAGATACGCAGTATTTT.

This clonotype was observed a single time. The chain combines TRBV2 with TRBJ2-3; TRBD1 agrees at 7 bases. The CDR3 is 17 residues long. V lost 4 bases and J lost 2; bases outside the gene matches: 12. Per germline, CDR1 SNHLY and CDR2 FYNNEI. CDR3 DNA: TGTGCCAGCAGTGGACCGAGAAGGGACAGAAACACAGATACGCAGTATTTT. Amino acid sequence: CASSGPRRDRNTDTQYF.